This TCR beta chain was found in a study of T cells in Graves' hyperthyroidism and ophthalmopathy. This clonotype was seen ten or more times. Trimming took off 3 bases at V and 3 bases at J, with 13 bases between the two ends. The CDR3 runs to 15 residues. Pregnant or lactating patients were excluded, as were those with uncontrolled infection or other autoimmune disease. Blood was drawn at first hyperthyroidism diagnosis, before any ophthalmopathy symptoms. Isolation of PBMCs was performed on around 9.3 ml fresh peripheral blood. TCR beta CDR3 sequences were amplified from RNA transcripts. With the HTBI primer set, the TCR CDR3 went through a first round of RT-PCR. A single record per CDR3 protein comes from TCRdb applying MiXCR to the multiplex PCR reads. The sample yields 350,000 to 450,000 distinct CDR3 sequences, about a sixth seen once.

The source material was blood. The receptor was derived from a woman aged 30 to 39 with Graves' hyperthyroidism that later progressed to Graves' ophthalmopathy. The rearrangement joins TRBV12-3 or TRBV12-4 to TRBJ2-3; D ambiguous. CDR3 protein: CASSFLGSMTDTQYF. Here the CDR3 DNA reads TGTGCCAGCAGTTTTCTGGGTAGCATGACAGATACGCAGTATTTT.